A selection of T cell receptor beta chains follows, all from one sample in a study of shared clonotypes between healthy human individuals. Profiled with immunoSEQ multiplex PCR; TCRdb holds only in-frame clones, not every one. This table has 1,500,000 or so clones, over 95% appearing once. Sequenced material: naive CD4+ T cells sorted from blood. The receptor source for this set is a man aged 25-40 years in good health. The CDR3 runs from the conserved cysteine through the conserved F or W. D genes are given only for firm matches. Only part of the rows carry a size: once, few, many, or a class if the clone is expanded.

13 TRBJ1-2 TRBV5-4 TRBD1 - TGTGCCAGCAGTCCTGACAGGGGGCGAGGCTACACCTTC CASSPDRGRGYTF
14 TRBJ1-1 TRBV19 - - TGTGCCAGTAGTATAGGGAGGGGATACACTGAAGCTTTCTTT CASSIGRGYTEAFF
16 TRBJ2-1 TRBV10-2 TRBD2 - TGCGCCAGCAGTCCCAATCGGGGTAGCGGGAGCAATGAGCAGTTCTTC CASSPNRGSGSNEQFF
12 TRBJ2-7 TRBV7-9 - - TGTGCCAGCAGCTCGAGTAGCGACGAGCAGTACTTC CASSSSSDEQYF
18 TRBJ2-4 TRBV7-9 - once TGTGCCAGCAGCCCTTTGGGGAACAGCGGATTAGCCAAAAACATTCAGTACTTC CASSPLGNSGLAKNIQYF
14 TRBJ2-7 TRBV7-2 - - TGTGCCAGCAGCCGCGGACAGAGGATCTACGAGCAGTACTTC CASSRGQRIYEQYF
13 TRBJ1-2 TRBV19 - - TGTGCCACCGCGGACAGACCAAACTATGGCTACACCTTC CATADRPNYGYTF
15 TRBJ1-4 TRBV7-9 TRBD1 - TGTGCCAGCAGCCCGAGGGACAGCACTTTTGAAAAACTGTTTTTT CASSPRDSTFEKLFF
16 TRBJ1-5 TRBV6-1 - - TGTGCCAGCAGTGAATGGAGGGGCGGGGGCAATCAGCCCCAGCATTTT CASSEWRGGGNQPQHF
15 TRBJ1-2 TRBV5-1 TRBD1 - TGCGCCAGCAGCTCGAACAGGGGTGGTAGCTATGGCTACACCTTC CASSSNRGGSYGYTF
13 TRBJ2-5 TRBV7-8 - - TGTGCCAGCAGTAGGGAAGAAGGAGAGACCCAGTACTTC CASSREEGETQYF
16 TRBJ2-7 TRBV7-9 - once TGTGCCAGCAGCGCCCCGGGGCTCCCCGTATCCTACGAGCAGTACTTC CASSAPGLPVSYEQYF
16 TRBJ2-7 TRBV27 - - TGTGCCAGCAGTAAACTTGACAGCCTCTCCTCCTACGAGCAGTACTTC CASSKLDSLSSYEQYF
15 TRBJ2-3 TRBV5-1 TRBD2 - TGCGCCAGCAGCTTGGTTGTAGCGGGAGATTATACGCAGTATTTT CASSLVVAGDYTQYF
14 TRBJ2-3 TRBV5-5 - - TGTGCCAGCAGCTTGGATTCCATGGGGGATACGCAGTATTTT CASSLDSMGDTQYF
18 TRBJ2-7 TRBV4-1 TRBD2 - TGCGCCAGCAGCCATTATCCCCAACGGACTAGCGGTACCTACGAGCAGTACTTC CASSHYPQRTSGTYEQYF